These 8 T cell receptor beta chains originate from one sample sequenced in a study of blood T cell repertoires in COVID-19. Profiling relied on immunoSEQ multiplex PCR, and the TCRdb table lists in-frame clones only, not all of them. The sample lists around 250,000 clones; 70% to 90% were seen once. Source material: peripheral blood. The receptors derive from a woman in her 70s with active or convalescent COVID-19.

CDR3 in amino acids: CASSQGLGGETQYF. The CDR3 DNA is TGCGCCAGCAGCCAAGGACTGGGAGGGGAGACCCAGTACTTC. The V and J genes are TRBV4-3 and TRBJ2-5; 7 bases are a match to TRBD2. Germline assignment: CDR1 LGHNA and CDR2 YSLEER. CDR3 length equals 14 residues. The V gene end was trimmed by 1 base and the J gene end by 5 bases; junction bases not matched to a gene: 4.

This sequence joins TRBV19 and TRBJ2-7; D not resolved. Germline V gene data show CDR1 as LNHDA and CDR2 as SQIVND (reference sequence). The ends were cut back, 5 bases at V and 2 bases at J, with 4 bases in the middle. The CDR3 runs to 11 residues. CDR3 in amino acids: CASSSTYEQYF. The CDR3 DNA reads TGTGCCAGTAGTTCCACCTACGAGCAGTACTTC.

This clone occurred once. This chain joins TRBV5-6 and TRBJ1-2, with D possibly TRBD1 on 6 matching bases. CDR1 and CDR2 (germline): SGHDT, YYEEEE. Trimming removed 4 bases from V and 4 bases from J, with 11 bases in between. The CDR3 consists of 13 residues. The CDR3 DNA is TGTGCCAGCAGCAGACAGGTCGGCTATGGCTACACCTTC. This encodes CASSRQVGYGYTF.

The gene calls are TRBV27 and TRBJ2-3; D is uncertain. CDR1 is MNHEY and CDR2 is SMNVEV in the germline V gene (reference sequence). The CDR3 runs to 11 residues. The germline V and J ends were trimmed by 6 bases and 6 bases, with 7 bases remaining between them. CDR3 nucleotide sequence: TGTGCCAGCAGCCATCGGGATACGCAGTATTTT. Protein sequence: CASSHRDTQYF.

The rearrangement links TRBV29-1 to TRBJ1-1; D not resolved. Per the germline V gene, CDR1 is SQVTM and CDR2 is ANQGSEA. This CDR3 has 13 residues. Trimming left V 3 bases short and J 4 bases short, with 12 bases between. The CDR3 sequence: CSVDGRVGTEAFF. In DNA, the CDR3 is TGCAGCGTTGACGGTCGGGTGGGCACTGAAGCTTTCTTT. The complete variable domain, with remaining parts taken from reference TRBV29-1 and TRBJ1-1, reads SAVISQKPSRDICQRGTSLTIQCQVDSQVTMMFWYRQQPGQSLTLIATANQGSEATYESGFVIDKFPISRPNLTFSTLTVSNMSPEDSSIYLCSVDGRVGTEAFFGQGTRLTVV.

Here the CDR3 reads CASSQGAGVRGETQYF. The CDR3 bases are TGTGCCAGCAGCCAAGGCGCTGGGGTGAGGGGGGAGACCCAGTACTTC. The V and J genes are TRBV3-1 (or the pseudogene TRBV3-2) and TRBJ2-5; D may be TRBD1 (6 bases). This CDR3 comprises 16 residues. Germline CDR1 is LGHDT and CDR2 is YNNKEL (reference sequence). Trimming cost V 1 base and J 5 bases, with 17 bases left between them.

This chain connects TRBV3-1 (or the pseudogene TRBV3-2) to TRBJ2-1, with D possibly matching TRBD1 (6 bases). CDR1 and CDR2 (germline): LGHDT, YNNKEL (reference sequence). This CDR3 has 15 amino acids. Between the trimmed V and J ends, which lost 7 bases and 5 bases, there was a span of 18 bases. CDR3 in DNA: TGTGCCAGCAACCACCGGGACAATAGGGACAATGAGCAGTTCTTC. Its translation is CASNHRDNRDNEQFF.

The CDR3 sequence: CASSYPAGTDNSPLHF. The CDR3, as DNA: TGTGCCAGCAGTTACCCCGCCGGGACAGATAATTCACCCCTCCACTTT. The chain carries TRBV6-6 and TRBJ1-6; 7 bases map to TRBD1. Trimming at V came to 2 bases and at J to 5 bases, leaving 6 bases not matched to a gene. The germline V gene has CDR1 MNHNY and CDR2 SVGAGI (reference sequence). The CDR3 is 16 amino acids.